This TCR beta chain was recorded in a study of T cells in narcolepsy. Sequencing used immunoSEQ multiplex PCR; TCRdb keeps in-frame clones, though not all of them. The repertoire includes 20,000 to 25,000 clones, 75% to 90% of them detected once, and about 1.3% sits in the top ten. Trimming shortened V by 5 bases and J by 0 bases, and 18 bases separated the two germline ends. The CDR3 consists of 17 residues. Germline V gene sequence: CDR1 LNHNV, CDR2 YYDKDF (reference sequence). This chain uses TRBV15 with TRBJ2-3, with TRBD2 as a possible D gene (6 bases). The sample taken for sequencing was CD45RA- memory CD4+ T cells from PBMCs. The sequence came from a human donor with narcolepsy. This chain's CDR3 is CATSPLLGRGSTDTQYF. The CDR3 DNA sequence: TGTGCCACCAGCCCTCTTTTGGGGCGGGGAAGCACAGATACGCAGTATTTT.